This record concerns one T cell receptor (beta chain) sequence. The data belong to a study of blood T cell repertoires in COVID-19. Authors' analysis steps: For nucleated cells, counts were estimated from reference gene primer amplification. Repertoires were generated with immunoSEQ multiplex PCR, while TCRdb's copy carries only in-frame clones and drops some. V and J calls plus clone size are reproduced from that table; the DNA served to infer D and trimming. This repertoire shows roughly 200,000 clones, around nine tenths found once; its top ten account for roughly 6.2%. This clonotype was obtained from a man aged 55 to 69 who had recovered from COVID-19. The sequencing input was peripheral blood.

DNA for the CDR3: TGTGCCAGCAGTGACACAGGGATCTATGGCTACACCTTC. Translating gives CASSDTGIYGYTF. The genes are TRBV6-1 and TRBJ1-2; a possible D gene is TRBD1 (6 bases). The CDR3 runs to 13 residues. The V end was cut by 3 bases, the J end by 4 bases, with 9 bases between. Germline lookup yields CDR1 MNHNS and CDR2 SASEGT.